Below are 21 T cell receptor beta chains sequenced from a single sample in a study of shared clonotypes between healthy human individuals (dated by TCRdb to the early 2020s). The library relied on the immunoSEQ multiplex PCR assay. The immuneACCESS repertoire file appears here via TCRdb, limited to in-frame rearrangements. These files lack a portion of the clones; in checked studies, under half of the deficit traces to unresolved V genes, and the cause of the others is not known. The sample table holds around 1.1 million clones, of which approximately 80% were seen once. The top ten constitute approximately 0.95% of the sample. The sample consisted of memory CD4+ T cells from PBMCs. The sample's cell subset or site label, in plain terms: CD45RA-negative fraction. Receptors originate from a man aged 18 to 30 in good health. Some clones in this sample may be carry-over from other donors' samples.

The genes are TRBV28 and TRBJ2-7; TRBD2 is a possible D gene (6 bases). Trimming pared 6 bases from V and 5 bases from J, leaving 14 bases between. There are 13 residues in the CDR3. Germline CDR1 and CDR2: MDHEN and SYDVKM. Written as DNA, the CDR3 is TGTGCCAGCAGACGCGGGATCGCTGACGAGCAGTACTTC. It translates to CASRRGIADEQYF.

The chain joins TRBV6-5 to TRBJ1-6; perhaps TRBD1 as D (5 bases). There are 15 residues in the CDR3. Deletions cut 6 bases from V and 5 bases from J, with 14 bases between. From germline, CDR1 is MNHEY and CDR2 SVGAGI. DNA of the CDR3: TGTGCCAGCAGGGCTACGGGACGGAATAATTCACCCCTCCACTTT. Translation: CASRATGRNNSPLHF.

The V gene is TRBV5-4, the J gene TRBJ2-1; D is uncertain. Germline V gives CDR1 SGHNT, CDR2 YYREEE (reference sequence). Between the trimmed V and J ends, which lost 0 bases and 10 bases, there was a span of 11 bases. This CDR3 has 13 residues. The CDR3 DNA sequence: TGTGCCAGCAGCTTGGGTGGTGCAAGGGAGCAGTTCTTC. Translated, it gives CASSLGGAREQFF.

In DNA, the CDR3 is TGTGCCAGCTCACCAGTTAAGGCCCACTACGAGCAGTACTTC. Its translation: CASSPVKAHYEQYF. The chain carries TRBV18 and TRBJ2-7; D remains unclear. The V end was cut by 2 bases, the J end by 3 bases, with 11 bases between. This CDR3 comprises 14 residues. Germline-derived CDR1 and CDR2 are KGHSH and LQKENI.

This chain links TRBV2 with TRBJ2-5; D not resolved. This CDR3 comprises 12 residues. Germline assignment: CDR1 SNHLY and CDR2 FYNNEI. V lost 4 bases, J lost 7 bases, and 10 bases lay in between. The CDR3 sequence is CASSAQFGTQYF. CDR3 DNA sequence: TGTGCCAGCAGTGCACAGTTTGGGACCCAGTACTTC.

The chain carries TRBV6-4 and TRBJ1-3, with D perhaps TRBD1 (5 bases). The CDR3 runs to 14 residues. The germline V gene has CDR1 MRHNA and CDR2 SNTAGT. Trimming pared 7 bases from V and 1 base from J, leaving 11 bases between. The CDR3 is CASKQEASGNTIYF. CDR3 nucleotide sequence: TGTGCCAGCAAACAGGAGGCGTCTGGAAACACCATATATTTT.

The chain carries TRBV14 and TRBJ1-1; 8 nucleotides match TRBD1. CDR3 length equals 14 residues. In germline, CDR1 is SGHDN, CDR2 FVKESK. After removal of 4 bases from V and 6 bases from J, the junction contained 7 bases not matched to a gene. The CDR3 DNA reads TGTGCCAGCAGCCGGGACAGGCCCCCAGCTGAAGCTTTCTTT. This sequence encodes CASSRDRPPAEAFF.

The chain couples TRBV9 to TRBJ2-1, with D maybe TRBD2 (6 bases). Trimming took 3 bases from V and 3 from J, leaving 16 bases between them. CDR1 is SGDLS, CDR2 YYNGEE, per germline. The CDR3 extends over 16 amino acids. The CDR3 protein is CASSERAGTRYNEQFF. In DNA form, the CDR3 reads TGTGCCAGCAGCGAGAGAGCCGGGACTCGCTACAATGAGCAGTTCTTC.

Notes on this clone: The sample has other DNA sequences that encode this CDR3 too. The chain links TRBV6-5 to TRBJ2-7, with 12 bases that match TRBD1. CDR1 is MNHEY, CDR2 SVGAGI, per germline. V was pared by 7 bases and J by 2 bases, with 3 bases of the junction left unmatched. The CDR3 spans 14 residues. Here the CDR3 reads CASKRDRGPYEQYF. The CDR3 DNA sequence: TGTGCCAGCAAAAGGGACAGGGGGCCCTACGAGCAGTACTTC.

Here the CDR3 reads CASSETSGPSYEQYF. As DNA, the CDR3 is TGCGCCAGCAGTGAAACTAGCGGGCCCTCCTACGAGCAGTACTTC. The chain joins TRBV10-2 to TRBJ2-7, with 9 bases matching TRBD2. V was clipped by 3 bases and J by 0 bases; unmatched bases: 3. The CDR3 length is 15 residues. From germline, CDR1 is WSHSY and CDR2 SAAADI.

The chain uses TRBV2 and TRBJ2-3; weak D call: TRBD2 (5 bases). The germline V gene encodes CDR1 SNHLY and CDR2 FYNNEI. Trimming took 2 bases from V and 3 from J, leaving 9 bases between them. The CDR3 has 14 residues. This CDR3 is CASSELATTDTQYF. Here the CDR3 DNA reads TGTGCCAGCAGTGAACTAGCTACTACAGATACGCAGTATTTT.

V usage is TRBV9 and J usage is TRBJ2-5, with a possible D match to TRBD1 (6 bases). This CDR3 contains 15 residues. Trimming cost V 1 base and J 5 bases, with 15 bases left between them. CDR1 is SGDLS, CDR2 YYNGEE, per germline. The CDR3 coding sequence is TGTGCCAGCAGCGTATTTGGGGGCGGAGAGGAGACCCAGTACTTC. It specifies CASSVFGGGEETQYF.

As concerns this clone: This same CDR3 is encoded by further DNA sequences in the sample. V is TRBV5-1 and J is TRBJ2-3; D remains ambiguous. V shed 0 bases and J shed 0 bases, with 5 bases lying between them. Germline loops: CDR1 SGHRS, CDR2 YFSETQ. This CDR3 is 14 amino acids long. The CDR3 nucleotides read TGCGCCAGCAGCTTGGGTCGGAGCACAGATACGCAGTATTTT. It is translated as CASSLGRSTDTQYF.

This clone was observed a few times. Here the CDR3 DNA reads TGTGCCAGCAGCAGCGGGTCGGAGAACACTGAAGCTTTCTTT. Its translation: CASSSGSENTEAFF. The chain combines TRBV9 with TRBJ1-1; no firm D call. Trimming stripped 4 bases from V and 1 base from J, with 11 bases between. CDR1 is SGDLS, CDR2 YYNGEE, per germline. There are 14 residues in the CDR3.

This clone was detected only a few times. The chain links TRBV5-1 to TRBJ1-1, with no clear D. Germline lookup yields CDR1 SGHRS and CDR2 YFSETQ. V lost 1 base and J lost 4, with 11 bases in between. This CDR3 is built from 14 residues. The CDR3 DNA reads TGCGCCAGCAGCTTGTTCGGGGAAGGCACTGAAGCTTTCTTT. Translation gives CASSLFGEGTEAFF.

This clone was counted a few times. V is TRBV6-6 and J is TRBJ1-2; TRBD1 might be the D (5 bases). CDR3 length: 14 residues. V was clipped by 0 bases and J by 3 bases, with 8 bases between them. Germline lookup yields CDR1 MNHNY and CDR2 SVGAGI (reference sequence). The CDR3 protein is CASSYSEGHYGYTF. CDR3 coding DNA: TGTGCCAGCAGTTACTCGGAGGGGCACTATGGCTACACCTTC.

Concerning this clone: The same CDR3 also results from other DNA sequences found in this sample. The gene calls are TRBV28 and TRBJ2-7; 11 bases agree with TRBD1. From germline, CDR1 is MDHEN and CDR2 SYDVKM. V lost 4 bases and J lost 7; bases outside the gene matches: 9. CDR3 length: 15 amino acids. CDR3 sequence (DNA): TGTGCCAGCAGTTCTCCGGGACAGGGGGGTTATGAGCAGTACTTC. Amino acids: CASSSPGQGGYEQYF.

This chain uses TRBV28 with TRBJ1-3, with 8 bases lining up with TRBD1. The V segment lost 2 bases and the J segment 8 bases; nucleotides outside the gene matches: 14. The CDR3 runs to 17 residues. Germline CDR1 and CDR2: MDHEN and SYDVKM. The CDR3 protein is CASSLPRQGLKEDTIYF. CDR3 nucleotide sequence: TGTGCCAGCAGTTTACCCAGACAGGGGCTGAAGGAGGACACCATATATTTT.

About this clone: Additional DNA sequences in this sample encode the identical CDR3. The rearrangement joins TRBV19 to TRBJ1-1; D gene ambiguous. The CDR3 loop spans 14 amino acids. Between the trimmed V and J ends, which lost 3 bases and 0 bases, there was a span of 8 bases. Germline V gene lookup returns CDR1 LNHDA and CDR2 SQIVND (reference sequence). CDR3 bases: TGTGCCAGTAGTATCCCAGGAGTGAACACTGAAGCTTTCTTT. This encodes CASSIPGVNTEAFF. Drawing the rest from reference TRBV19 and TRBJ1-1, the complete variable domain is DGGITQSPKYLFRKEGQNVTLSCEQNLNHDAMYWYRQDPGQGLRLIYYSQIVNDFQKGDIAEGYSVSREKKESFPLTVTSAQKNPTAFYLCASSIPGVNTEAFFGQGTRLTVV.

The chain carries TRBV4-2 and TRBJ2-7; unclear D gene. This CDR3 has 14 residues. The V end lost 0 bases, the J end lost 3 bases, and 9 bases lay between the germline ends. CDR1 is LGHNA and CDR2 is YNFKEQ in the germline V gene. CDR3 in DNA: TGTGCCAGCAGCCAAGATCTAATCAGCTACGAGCAGTACTTC. Its translation: CASSQDLISYEQYF.

This clone was counted many times. This chain links TRBV6-1 with TRBJ1-1, with a weak D call TRBD1 (6 bases). The length of the CDR3 is 12 residues. Trimming took off 8 bases at V and 4 bases at J, with 11 bases between the two ends. The germline V gene has CDR1 MNHNS and CDR2 SASEGT. The CDR3 loop is CASYRAGTEAFF. The DNA of the CDR3 is TGTGCCAGCTACAGGGCCGGCACTGAAGCTTTCTTT.